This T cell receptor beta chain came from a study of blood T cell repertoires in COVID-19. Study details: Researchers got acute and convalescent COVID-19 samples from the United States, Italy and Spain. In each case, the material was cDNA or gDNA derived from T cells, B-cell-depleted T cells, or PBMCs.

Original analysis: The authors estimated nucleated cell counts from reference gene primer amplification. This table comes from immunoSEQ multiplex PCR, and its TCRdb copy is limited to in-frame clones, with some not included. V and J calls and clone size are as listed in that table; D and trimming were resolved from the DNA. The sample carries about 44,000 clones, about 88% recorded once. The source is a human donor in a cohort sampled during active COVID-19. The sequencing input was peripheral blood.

This CDR3 reads CASSVTGTSGGNEQFF. The CDR3 nucleotides are TGTGCCAGCAGCGTAACTGGGACTAGCGGGGGGAATGAGCAGTTCTTC. The V gene is TRBV9, the J gene TRBJ2-1, with TRBD2 matching over 15 bases. Germline CDR1 and CDR2: SGDLS and YYNGEE. Trimming cost V 1 base and J 7 bases; bases outside gene matches: 3. This CDR3 is built from 16 residues. The full variable domain, completed using reference TRBV9 and TRBJ2-1, is DSGVTQTPKHLITATGQRVTLRCSPRSGDLSVYWYQQSLDQGLQFLIQYYNGEERAKGNILERFSAQQFPDLHSELNLSSLELGDSALYFCASSVTGTSGGNEQFFGPGTRLTVL.